This T cell receptor beta chain was recorded in a study of long-term antiretroviral therapy in people with HIV. Runs used v3.0 of the immunoSEQ assay and were done at survey level. Using immunoSEQ multiplex PCR, the repertoire was profiled, and TCRdb retains in-frame clones only, with some absent. The sample lists some 26,000 clones, approximately 90% occurring once. The length of the CDR3 is 14 residues. Germline CDR1 reads SGHDT; CDR2 reads YYEEEE. Deletions cut 4 bases from V and 6 bases from J, with 14 bases between. The sequence came from a man in his forties with HIV. Source: unsorted PBMCs, taken more than 2.6 years after starting antiretroviral therapy. V and J are TRBV5-6 and TRBJ2-4, with no clear D. The DNA for the CDR3 is TGTGCCAGCAGCAAAAGACCTATCGGAAACATTCAGTACTTC. Amino acid sequence: CASSKRPIGNIQYF.